A selection of T cell receptor beta chains follows, all from one sample in a study of cytomegalovirus exposure and HLA in healthy donors. TCRdb's table, derived via immunoSEQ multiplex PCR, lists solely in-frame clones and lacks some. There are 120,000 to 150,000 clones in the sample; around four fifths occur only once, and 1.5% to 2.5% lies in the top ten. The sample taken for sequencing was PBMCs. The source is a woman between 40 and 55 years old in good health and CMV-seronegative. Each CDR3 is given with its conserved first and last residue. Fields, in order: clone size, J gene, D gene, V gene, CDR3 DNA, CDR3 protein. The D gene is left open where the match is weak. Rows may omit the clone size; those that give it use once, few, many or a size class.

clone_size: once
j_call: TRBJ2-3
d_call: TRBD2
v_call: TRBV5-6
cdr3_nt: TGTGCCAGCAGCTTAGGTAGCGGGAGTCGACCAGATACGCAGTATTTT
cdr3_aa: CASSLGSGSRPDTQYF

clone_size: -
j_call: TRBJ1-2
d_call: TRBD1
v_call: TRBV27
cdr3_nt: TGTGCCAGCAGTTTACAGGGGGCGCGTTTTGGCTACACCTTC
cdr3_aa: CASSLQGARFGYTF

clone_size: -
j_call: TRBJ1-4
d_call: TRBD1
v_call: TRBV29-1
cdr3_nt: TGCGCAGGGGGGACAGGTGGAGAAAAACTGTTTTTT
cdr3_aa: CAGGTGGEKLFF

clone_size: -
j_call: TRBJ2-7
d_call: -
v_call: TRBV7-2
cdr3_nt: TGTGCCAGCAGCTCCCGTAGCGGTCCCTACGAGCAGTACTTC
cdr3_aa: CASSSRSGPYEQYF

clone_size: -
j_call: TRBJ1-2
d_call: TRBD1
v_call: TRBV5-1
cdr3_nt: TGCGCCAGCAGCTTGATGGCAGGGGGCGACTATGGCTACACCTTC
cdr3_aa: CASSLMAGGDYGYTF

clone_size: once
j_call: TRBJ2-1
d_call: -
v_call: TRBV6-6
cdr3_nt: TGTGCCAGCAGCCTCGTCTCCTACAATGAGCAGTTCTTC
cdr3_aa: CASSLVSYNEQFF

clone_size: -
j_call: TRBJ2-1
d_call: -
v_call: TRBV5-1
cdr3_nt: TGCGCCAGCGGCCTTCCGGGAGCCATCAATGAGCAGTTCTTC
cdr3_aa: CASGLPGAINEQFF

clone_size: -
j_call: TRBJ2-1
d_call: -
v_call: TRBV18
cdr3_nt: TGTGCCAGCTCACCACTTGGCCAGGGCTCCTACAATGAGCAGTTCTTC
cdr3_aa: CASSPLGQGSYNEQFF

clone_size: -
j_call: TRBJ2-2
d_call: TRBD1
v_call: TRBV25-1
cdr3_nt: TGTGCCAGCAGTCAGGGACAGGGGACTGGGGAGCTGTTTTTT
cdr3_aa: CASSQGQGTGELFF

clone_size: once
j_call: TRBJ1-2
d_call: TRBD1
v_call: TRBV4-2
cdr3_nt: TGTGCCAGCAGCCATCGTGGACAGGGGGATGGCTACACCTTC
cdr3_aa: CASSHRGQGDGYTF

clone_size: -
j_call: TRBJ2-3
d_call: -
v_call: TRBV5-4
cdr3_nt: TGTGCCAGCAGCCGGGGAATTGTGGGGCAGTATTTT
cdr3_aa: CASSRGIVGQYF